Below are 5 T cell receptor beta chains sequenced from a single sample in a study of T cell responses to AZD1222 COVID-19 vaccine. Assay: immunoSEQ multiplex PCR; the TCRdb copy retains only in-frame clones and omits some. This repertoire shows about 160,000 clones, approximately 90% found once; its top ten account for around 4.6%. The input for sequencing was peripheral blood, taken on day 0 of MenACWY control vaccination. These TCRs come from an adult in good health.

The chain is built from TRBV3-1 (or the pseudogene TRBV3-2) and TRBJ1-4; weak D call: TRBD1 (5 bases). Per the germline V gene, CDR1 is LGHDT and CDR2 is YNNKEL (reference sequence). This CDR3 is built from 14 residues. Trimming pared 3 bases from V and 4 bases from J, leaving 9 bases between. The CDR3 protein is CASSQGPFNEKLFF. The DNA of the CDR3 is TGTGCCAGCAGCCAGGGGCCGTTTAATGAAAAACTGTTTTTT.

V is TRBV27 and J is TRBJ2-1; maybe TRBD2 (5 bases). Germline V gives CDR1 MNHEY, CDR2 SMNVEV (reference sequence). V was pared by 6 bases and J by 6 bases, with 6 bases between. The CDR3 loop spans 11 amino acids. CDR3 residues: CASREVNEQFF. The CDR3 bases are TGTGCCAGCAGGGAGGTCAATGAGCAGTTCTTC.

The V call is TRBV9, the J call TRBJ2-1; 8 positions agree with TRBD2. The CDR3 covers 14 residues. V gave up 2 bases and J gave up 8 bases; unmatched junction bases: 6. Germline CDR1 is SGDLS and CDR2 is YYNGEE. The CDR3 spells CASSVSGSFDEQFF. The CDR3 nucleotides read TGTGCCAGCAGCGTCAGCGGGAGCTTCGATGAGCAGTTCTTC.

The chain has TRBV7-2 and TRBJ1-2, with TRBD1 matching 8 bases. The germline gives CDR1 SGHTA, CDR2 FQGNSA. V shed 2 bases, J shed 4 bases, and the junction held 6 bases outside the gene matches. CDR3 length equals 15 residues. The CDR3 DNA reads as TGTGCCAGCAGCTTACATGCAGGGGGCGCCTATGGCTACACCTTC. This gives the protein CASSLHAGGAYGYTF.

This chain joins TRBV11-3 and TRBJ1-2, with 8 positions matching TRBD1. J gave up 4 bases and V 1 base, and 2 bases lay outside the gene matches. CDR1 and CDR2 from the germline V gene are SGHNT and YENEEA. This CDR3 is built from 14 residues. The DNA of the CDR3 is TGTGCCAGCAGCTTAGGACAGGGGACCTATGGCTACACCTTC. This translates into CASSLGQGTYGYTF. The entire variable domain, with the rest obtained from reference TRBV11-3 and TRBJ1-2, is as follows: EAGVVQSPRYKIIEKKQPVAFWCNPISGHNTLYWYLQNLGQGPELLIRYENEEAVDDSQLPKDRFSAERLKGVDSTLKIQPAELGDSAVYLCASSLGQGTYGYTFGSGTRLTVV.